The text below deals with one T cell receptor (beta chain). TCRdb reprocessed the RACE reads with MiXCR, giving one entry per CDR3 protein. The repertoire holds around 120,000 distinct CDR3 sequences, with roughly 11% as singletons. The entry originates in a study of human T cells and chemical hapten exposure. This sample's time point: patch test 1, 2 weeks after DPC sensitization. The treatment here: therapeutic diphenylcyclopropenone sensitization with weekly scalp DPC. The CDR3 loop spans 21 amino acids. Germline lookup yields CDR1 MNHEY and CDR2 SMNVEV (reference sequence). Trimming cost V 5 bases and J 10 bases; bases outside gene matches: 29.

Sequenced here: whole blood, sampled in connection with sensitization to the hapten diphenylcyclopropenone (DPC). The TCR was taken from a woman between 40 and 55 years old with alopecia areata. Some clones in this sample may be carry-over from other donors' samples. V and J are TRBV27 and TRBJ2-3, with TRBD2 matching 11 bases. CDR3 sequence reads: CASSPPPGTSGREGIFGAQYF. The CDR3 bases are TGTGCCAGCAGTCCTCCCCCCGGGACTAGCGGCAGAGAGGGGATCTTTGGAGCGCAGTATTTT.